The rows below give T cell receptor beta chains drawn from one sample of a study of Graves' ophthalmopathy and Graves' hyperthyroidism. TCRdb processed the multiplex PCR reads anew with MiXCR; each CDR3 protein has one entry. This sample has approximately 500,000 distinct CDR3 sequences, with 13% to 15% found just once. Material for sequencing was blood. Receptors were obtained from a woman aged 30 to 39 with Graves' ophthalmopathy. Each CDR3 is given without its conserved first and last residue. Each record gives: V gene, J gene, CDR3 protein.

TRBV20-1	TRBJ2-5	SARVAGAVETQY
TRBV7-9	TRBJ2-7	ASSSDRRNEQY
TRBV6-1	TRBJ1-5	ASSSHRGNQPQH
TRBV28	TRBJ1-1	ASRVYPTGNTEAF
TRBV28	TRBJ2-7	ASSFLGQGAYEQY
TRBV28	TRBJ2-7	ASSLWVGEQY
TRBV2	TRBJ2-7	ASRPRGFEQY
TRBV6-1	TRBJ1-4	ASSKGTGQKLF
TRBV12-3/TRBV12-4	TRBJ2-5	ASSFRNKLETQY
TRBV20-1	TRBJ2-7	SASAGYLGEQY
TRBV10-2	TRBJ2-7	ASSDMDRVYEQY
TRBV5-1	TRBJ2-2	ASSGRTSVATGELF
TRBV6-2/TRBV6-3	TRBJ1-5	ASSYVTDGQPQH
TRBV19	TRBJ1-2	ASTSGQANYGYT
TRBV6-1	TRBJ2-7	ASSEAQKTEVYEQY
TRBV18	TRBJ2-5	ASSPPITAAETQY
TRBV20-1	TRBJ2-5	SASPRQSVSRESQY
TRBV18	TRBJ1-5	ASSPGTGASNQPQH
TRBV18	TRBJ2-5	ASSPDSIPFKY
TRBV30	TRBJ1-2	AWSGSANGYT
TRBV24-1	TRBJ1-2	AISDSGPNYGYT
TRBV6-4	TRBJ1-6	ASSSGDNSPLH
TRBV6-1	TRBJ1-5	ASSEAGVRDQPQH
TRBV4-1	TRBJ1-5	ASRPTGTGVDQPQH
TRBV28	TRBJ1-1	ASSLGPPGIGTEAF
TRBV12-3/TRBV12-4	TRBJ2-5	ASSSISGGARETQY
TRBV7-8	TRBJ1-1	ASTRGQARTEAF
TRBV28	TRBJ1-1	ASSSSAFLGEAF
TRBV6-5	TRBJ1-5	ASSYAAESNQPQH
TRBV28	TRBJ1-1	ASKPGQGGTEAF
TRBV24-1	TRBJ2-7	ASSYSEDRGSLQY
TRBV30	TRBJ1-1	AWSARTEAF
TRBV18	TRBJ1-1	ASSPLAMNTGAF
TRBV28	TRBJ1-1	ASTRQGGGTEAF
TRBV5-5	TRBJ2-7	ASSSLDRGSGYEQY
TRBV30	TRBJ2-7	ALKGLFEQY
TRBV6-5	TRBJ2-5	ASSYSWGRNQETQY
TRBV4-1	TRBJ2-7	ASSQSGTSGTPYEQY
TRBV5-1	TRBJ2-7	ARGSGRLYEQY
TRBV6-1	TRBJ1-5	ASSREHSNQPQH
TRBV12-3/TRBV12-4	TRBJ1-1	ASSLREYGNTEAF
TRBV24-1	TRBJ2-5	ATSDTGTGARETQY
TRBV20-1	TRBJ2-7	SASLGSSYEQY
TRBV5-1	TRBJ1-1	ASSLGYRQGLSVNTEAF
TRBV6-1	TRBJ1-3	ASSELQIGNTIY
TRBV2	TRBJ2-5	ASRGARQETQY
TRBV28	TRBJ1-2	ASSKQGARNYGYT
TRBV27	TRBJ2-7	ATILSSYEQY
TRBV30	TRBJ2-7	AWSGRSGQGSTEQY
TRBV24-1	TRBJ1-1	AAQGWENTEAF
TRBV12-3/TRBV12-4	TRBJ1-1	ASSPGVGIPNTEAF